This T cell receptor (beta chain) originates from a study of blood T cells in healthy people across ages. Germline-derived CDR1 and CDR2 are ENHRY and SYGVKD. There are 14 residues in the CDR3. The ends lost 6 bases at V and 5 bases at J; junction bases unmatched: 6. This clonotype has just a few counts. Then a second PCR, running about 6 to 11 cycles, was carried out with a sample-barcoded 5' primer and a J-beta primer mix. TCRdb re-analysed the 5' RACE reads in MiXCR, keeping a single row per CDR3 protein. The top ten hold about an eighth of the sample, which has around 1,100,000 distinct CDR3 sequences, around two fifths seen once.

This sequence originates from a man between 18 and 35 years old in good health. The V call is TRBV10-3, the J call TRBJ2-1; TRBD2 matches 8 bases. The specimen was blood. The CDR3 sequence: CAIRDIGRDNEQFF. The CDR3 bases are TGTGCCATCAGGGACATCGGGAGGGACAATGAGCAGTTCTTC.